The present entry profiles one TCR beta chain with its context. Its antigen is not known. Germline CDR1 and CDR2: SNHLY and FYNNEI. The CDR3 sequence is 13 residues long. The junction had 5 bases not matched to a gene; V was cut back by 9 bases and J by 5 bases. This record belongs to a study of cytomegalovirus exposure and HLA in healthy donors. General study results and limits: The listing of fewer than 200 TCR beta chains classed them as cytomegalovirus-associated. As was reported, the classifier diagnosed cytomegalovirus status with high specificity and sensitivity. Through in vitro validation, three CMV-associated chains were shown to be specific for CMV antigens.

Here immunoSEQ multiplex PCR was the method, and the copy in TCRdb shows in-frame clones only, minus some. The sample has fewer than 120,000 clones; over 75% are singletons. Sequencing was performed on PBMCs. The rearrangement joins TRBV2 to TRBJ2-2, with 8 bases aligning to TRBD1. This TCR was recovered from a woman under 40 in good health and CMV-seropositive. The chain's CDR3 is CASENRGTGELFF. DNA of the CDR3: TGTGCCAGTGAGAACAGGGGGACCGGGGAGCTGTTTTTT.